This T cell receptor beta chain was identified in a study of CD8+ T cells in alopecia areata. The wider study: A 6-month period off drug followed tofacitinib, which lasted 6 to 18 months.

This clone has only one observation. Its antigen remains unidentified. V gave up 1 base and J gave up 7 bases, with 8 bases separating them. Germline CDR1 and CDR2: SGHTA and FQGNSA. The CDR3 consists of 14 residues. Overall study results and limits: Because of a solitary nonresponder, the connection of baseline CD8+ expansion to response stays uncertain. Affected scalp, especially in alopecia totalis/universalis, had a higher clonality than normal scalp did.

Reverse transcription of extracted RNA yielded cDNA, which provided the sequencing template. The assay was immunoSEQ multiplex PCR, and TCRdb's table has in-frame clones only and misses some. Here the sample spans some 170,000 clones, 50% to 75% being singletons. Treatment described: oral pan-JAK inhibitor, 5-10 mg twice daily. The chain recombines TRBV7-2 with TRBJ1-6; D is uncertain. Material: CD4+ T cells sorted from blood, obtained between weeks 55 and 65, from a patient treated with tofacitinib. This TCR was recovered from a human donor with alopecia areata. The CDR3 reads CASSLVIGNSPLHF. CDR3 DNA sequence: TGTGCCAGCAGCTTAGTCATTGGGAATTCACCCCTCCACTTT. The variable domain in full, completed from reference TRBV7-2 and TRBJ1-6, reads GAGVSQSPSNKVTEKGKDVELRCDPISGHTALYWYRQSLGQGLEFLIYFQGNSAPDKSGLPSDRFSAERTGGSVSTLTIQRTQQEDSAVYLCASSLVIGNSPLHFGNGTRLTVT.